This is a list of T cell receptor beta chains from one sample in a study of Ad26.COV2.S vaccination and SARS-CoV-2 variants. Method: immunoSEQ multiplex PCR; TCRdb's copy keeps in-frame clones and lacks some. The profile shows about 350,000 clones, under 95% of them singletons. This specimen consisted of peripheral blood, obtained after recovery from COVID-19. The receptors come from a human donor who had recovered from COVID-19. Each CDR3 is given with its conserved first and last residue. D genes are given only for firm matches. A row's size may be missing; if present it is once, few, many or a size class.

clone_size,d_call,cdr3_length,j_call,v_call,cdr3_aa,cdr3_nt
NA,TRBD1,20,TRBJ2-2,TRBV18,CASSPLKGQGAPIDTGELFF,TGTGCCAGCTCACCACTCAAGGGACAGGGGGCGCCGATAGACACCGGGGAGCTGTTTTTT
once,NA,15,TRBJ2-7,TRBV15,CATSPGGSLSYEQYF,TGTGCCACCAGCCCGGGGGGCAGCCTCTCCTACGAGCAGTACTTC
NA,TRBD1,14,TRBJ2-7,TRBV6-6,CASSLGQGTHEQYF,TGTGCCAGCAGTTTAGGACAGGGGACCCACGAGCAGTACTTC
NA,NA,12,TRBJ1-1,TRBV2,CATRGGGTEAFF,TGTGCCACGAGGGGAGGGGGCACTGAAGCTTTCTTT
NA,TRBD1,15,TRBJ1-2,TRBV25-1,CASSGTGGRNYGYTF,TGTGCCAGCAGTGGGACAGGGGGCCGGAACTATGGCTACACCTTC
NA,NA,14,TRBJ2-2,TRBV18,CASSPTRGSGELFF,TGTGCCAGCTCACCAACCCGAGGGTCCGGGGAGCTGTTTTTT
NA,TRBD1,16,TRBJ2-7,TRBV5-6,CASSFGTGDSLYEQYF,TGTGCCAGCAGCTTCGGGACAGGGGACAGTCTCTACGAGCAGTACTTC
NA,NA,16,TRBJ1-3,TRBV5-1,CASSLAGPRGGNTIYF,TGCGCCAGCAGCTTGGCAGGCCCCAGGGGTGGAAACACCATATATTTT
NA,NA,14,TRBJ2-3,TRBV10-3,CAISAGTSTDTQYF,TGTGCCATCAGTGCGGGGACTAGCACAGATACGCAGTATTTT
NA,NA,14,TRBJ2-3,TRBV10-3,CAISSGGSTDTQYF,TGTGCCATCAGTTCCGGGGGATCCACAGATACGCAGTATTTT
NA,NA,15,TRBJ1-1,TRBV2,CASSEAKVFRGEAFF,TGTGCCAGCAGTGAAGCGAAGGTTTTTCGGGGTGAAGCTTTCTTT
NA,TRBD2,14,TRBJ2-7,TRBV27,CASSFLAGSYEQYF,TGTGCCAGCAGTTTCCTAGCGGGATCCTACGAGCAGTACTTC
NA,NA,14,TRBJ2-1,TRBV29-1,CSVMQGQVRNQQFF,TGCAGCGTTATGCAGGGCCAAGTGAGAAACCAGCAGTTCTTC
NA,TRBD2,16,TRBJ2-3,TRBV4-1,CASSQEERGYPDTQYF,TGCGCCAGCAGCCAAGAAGAGCGGGGGTATCCAGATACGCAGTATTTT
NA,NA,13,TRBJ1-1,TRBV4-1,CASSQDLLTEAFF,TGCGCCAGCAGCCAAGATCTGCTGACTGAAGCTTTCTTT
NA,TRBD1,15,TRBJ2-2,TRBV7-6,CASSLRQGVTGELFF,TGTGCCAGCAGCCTTAGACAGGGGGTCACCGGGGAGCTGTTTTTT
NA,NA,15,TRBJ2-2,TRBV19,CASSSAGPLTGELFF,TGTGCCAGTAGTTCGGCGGGACCCCTAACCGGGGAGCTGTTTTTT
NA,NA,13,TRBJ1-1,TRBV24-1,CATLGQLNTEAFF,TGTGCCACCCTCGGACAGCTGAACACTGAAGCTTTCTTT
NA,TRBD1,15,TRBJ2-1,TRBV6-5,CASGFEGAIYNEQFF,TGTGCCAGCGGGTTCGAGGGGGCCATCTACAATGAGCAGTTCTTC
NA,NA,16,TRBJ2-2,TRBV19,CASSTLGRGGSGELFF,TGTGCCAGTAGTACCCTTGGAAGGGGGGGGAGCGGGGAGCTGTTTTTT
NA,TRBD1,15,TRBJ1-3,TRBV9,CASSVEGAKGNTIYF,TGTGCCAGCAGCGTAGAGGGGGCGAAAGGAAACACCATATATTTT
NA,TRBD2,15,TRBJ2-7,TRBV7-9,CASSRLADSSYEQYF,TGTGCCAGCAGCCGGCTAGCGGACTCCTCCTACGAGCAGTACTTC
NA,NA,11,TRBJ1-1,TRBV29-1,CSVVPNTEAFF,TGCAGCGTTGTTCCGAACACTGAAGCTTTCTTT
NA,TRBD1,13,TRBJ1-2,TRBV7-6,CASRITGGRGYTF,TGTGCCAGCAGGATTACAGGGGGGCGAGGCTACACCTTC
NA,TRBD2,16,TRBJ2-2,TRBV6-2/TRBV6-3,CASSSAGLAPTGELFF,TGTGCCAGCAGCTCTGCCGGACTAGCGCCCACCGGGGAGCTGTTTTTT
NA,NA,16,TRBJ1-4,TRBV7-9,CASSSPLGRNNEKLFF,TGTGCCAGCAGCTCACCCCTCGGTCGGAATAATGAAAAACTGTTTTTT
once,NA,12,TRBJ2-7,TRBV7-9,CASSFNSYEQYF,TGTGCCAGCAGCTTTAACTCCTACGAGCAGTACTTC
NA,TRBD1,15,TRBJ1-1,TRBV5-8,CASSLSHRGLTEAFF,TGTGCCAGCAGCTTGAGTCACAGGGGGCTCACTGAAGCTTTCTTT
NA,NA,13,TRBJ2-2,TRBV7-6,CASSPGSAGELFF,TGTGCCAGCAGCCCGGGGAGTGCCGGGGAGCTGTTTTTT